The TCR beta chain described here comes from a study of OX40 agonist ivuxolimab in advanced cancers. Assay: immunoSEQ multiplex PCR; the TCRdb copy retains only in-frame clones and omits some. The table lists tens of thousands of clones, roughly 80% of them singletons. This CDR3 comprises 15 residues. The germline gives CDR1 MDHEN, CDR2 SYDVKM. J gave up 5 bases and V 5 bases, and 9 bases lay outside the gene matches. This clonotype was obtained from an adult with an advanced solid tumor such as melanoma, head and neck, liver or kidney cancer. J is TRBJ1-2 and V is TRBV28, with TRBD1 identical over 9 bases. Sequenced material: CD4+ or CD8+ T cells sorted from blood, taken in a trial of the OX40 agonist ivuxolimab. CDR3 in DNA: TGTGCCAGCAGTCCCTGGACAGGGGTTGGGTATGGCTACACCTTC. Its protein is CASSPWTGVGYGYTF.